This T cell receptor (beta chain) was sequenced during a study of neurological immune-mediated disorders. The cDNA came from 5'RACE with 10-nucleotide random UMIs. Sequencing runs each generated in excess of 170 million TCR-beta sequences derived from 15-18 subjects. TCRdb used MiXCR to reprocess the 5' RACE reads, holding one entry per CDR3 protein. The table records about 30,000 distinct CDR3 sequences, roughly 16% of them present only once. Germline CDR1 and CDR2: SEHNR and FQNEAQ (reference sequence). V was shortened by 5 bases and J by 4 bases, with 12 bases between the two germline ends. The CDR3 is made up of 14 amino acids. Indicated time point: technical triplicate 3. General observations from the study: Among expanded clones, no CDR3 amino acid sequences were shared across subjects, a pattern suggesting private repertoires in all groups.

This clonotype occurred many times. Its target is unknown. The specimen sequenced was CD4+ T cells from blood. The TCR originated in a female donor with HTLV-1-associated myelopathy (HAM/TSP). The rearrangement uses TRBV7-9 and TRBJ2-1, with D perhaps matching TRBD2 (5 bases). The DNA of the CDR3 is TGTGCCAGCAGCAAGCCTGAGGGATACAATGAGCAGTTCTTC. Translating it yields CASSKPEGYNEQFF.